Sequencing of this T cell receptor (beta chain) was carried out in a study of vaccination effects on CD4 cells after COVID-19. Germline loops: CDR1 MGHRA, CDR2 YSYEKL. This CDR3 is 15 amino acids long. V was pared by 2 bases and J by 4 bases, with 14 bases between. Generated by immunoSEQ multiplex PCR, the TCRdb table keeps only in-frame clones and is missing some. Among around 33,000 clones listed, over 55% were seen once. Under the ViraFEST assay, PBMC were stimulated with viral peptide pools so that antigen-specific CD4+ T cells expanded. Sequencing was performed afterwards. CD4+ T cells were isolated after around 10 days of culture. Each participant was given two doses of one vaccine (BNT162b2 or mRNA-1273). According to the study, vaccine recipients showed no prior SARS-CoV-2 infection and negative nucleocapsid antibodies. Cultures of some 1.8 million PBMC per well contained roughly 9.4 IU/ml IL-2 plus 10 ug/ml peptides.

On this clone: What it binds is not known.

The clonotype originates from a human donor who received a COVID-19 vaccine. V and J are TRBV4-1 and TRBJ1-2; D is unclear. The specimen was CD4+ T cells from PBMCs cultured with SARS-CoV-2 spike peptides, collected after COVID-19 vaccination. CDR3 sequence (DNA): TGCGCCAGCAGCCAACATCCAGTGGCGAGCTATGGCTACACCTTC. It codes for CASSQHPVASYGYTF.